This T cell receptor (beta chain) was captured in a study of blood T cell repertoires in COVID-19. Study-level information: From T cells, B-cell-depleted T cells, or PBMCs came the material, which was cDNA or gDNA.

The data were produced by immunoSEQ multiplex PCR, yet TCRdb's version contains in-frame clones alone and is incomplete. Altogether approximately 97,000 clones are present, 84% being singletons, with the ten largest covering 4% to 5.5%. The CDR3 loop spans 16 amino acids. CDR1 KGHDR and CDR2 SFDVKD come from the germline V gene. V shed 3 bases and J 5 bases; nucleotides not matched to a gene: 8. A remark on this clone: Other DNA sequences in the sample encode the same CDR3.

This TCR was recovered from a human donor in a cohort sampled during active COVID-19. Sequences were obtained from peripheral blood. This sequence joins TRBV24-1 and TRBJ2-2, with 7 nucleotides matching TRBD1. Here the CDR3 reads CATSDTRQGWTGELFF. Written as DNA, the CDR3 is TGTGCCACCAGTGATACCCGACAGGGCTGGACCGGGGAGCTGTTTTTT.